This TCR beta chain is from a study of T cells in localized non-small cell lung cancer. Overall study findings and caveats: Only one tumor region went through sequencing, so heterogeneity may still be there. There were a median roughly 60 of the top 100 tumor clones appearing in adjacent lung. A denser population of T cells in blood accompanied longer overall survival. Exceeding tumor, uninvolved adjacent lung had the highest T cell clonality.

Germline-derived CDR1 and CDR2 are SGHTA and FQGTGA. The length of the CDR3 is 16 residues. The ends lost 6 bases at V and 4 bases at J; junction bases unmatched: 7. The method was immunoSEQ multiplex PCR; TCRdb's version includes in-frame clones alone and lacks a portion of them. The profile shows about 21,000 clones, approximately 84% of them singletons. A word on this clone: Its matching antigen is unknown.

This clonotype originated in a man aged 40-75 years with stage I lung adenocarcinoma. The chain employs TRBV7-3 and TRBJ2-3; 13 bases are shared with TRBD2. The sample here was peripheral blood, taken before any cancer treatment. The chain's CDR3 is CASSRGLAGVADTQYF. As DNA, the CDR3 is TGTGCCAGCAGTCGAGGACTAGCGGGGGTGGCAGATACGCAGTATTTT.